The 31 T cell receptor beta chains presented below share a single source sample, sequenced in a study of blood T cell repertoires in COVID-19. The assay was immunoSEQ multiplex PCR, and TCRdb's table has in-frame clones only and misses some. This table has under 200,000 clones, around 87% appearing once. The source material was peripheral blood. The receptors come from a man younger than 35 with acute or convalescent COVID-19.

This clone was observed once. This chain links TRBV6-5 with TRBJ2-5, with D perhaps TRBD1 (5 bases). Germline loops: CDR1 MNHEY, CDR2 SVGAGI. The CDR3 consists of 14 residues. V gave up 10 bases and J gave up 1 base, with 16 bases separating them. The CDR3 bases are TGTGCCACCAAATGGGGCAGCAGCCAAGAGACCCAGTACTTC. This encodes CATKWGSSQETQYF.

This clone was seen once. V gene TRBV7-9 combines with J gene TRBJ1-1; no clear D gene. CDR1 and CDR2 (germline): SEHNR, FQNEAQ (reference sequence). V shed 1 base and J shed 7 bases, with 10 bases lying between them. CDR3 size: 13 residues. CDR3 amino acids: CASSLVAGSEAFF. The CDR3 DNA sequence: TGTGCCAGCAGCTTAGTCGCCGGGAGTGAAGCTTTCTTT.

The chain couples TRBV7-9 to TRBJ2-5; possibly TRBD2 for D (5 bases). The V end lost 3 bases, the J end lost 1 base, and 9 bases lay between the germline ends. The CDR3 runs to 14 residues. The germline V gene encodes CDR1 SEHNR and CDR2 FQNEAQ (reference sequence). CDR3 residues: CASSLGGLQETQYF. The CDR3 nucleotides read TGTGCCAGCAGCTTGGGCGGGCTCCAAGAGACCCAGTACTTC.

This sequence joins TRBV2 and TRBJ2-3; unclear D gene. V gave up 2 bases and J gave up 7 bases, with 4 bases separating them. The length of the CDR3 is 11 residues. Looked up from germline, CDR1 is SNHLY and CDR2 is FYNNEI. The CDR3 loop reads CASSELYTQYF. The CDR3 DNA reads TGTGCCAGCAGTGAACTATATACGCAGTATTTT.

V and J are TRBV30 and TRBJ1-5; possibly TRBD1 for D (6 bases). Between the trimmed V and J ends, which lost 2 bases and 4 bases, there was a span of 18 bases. Germline values: CDR1 GTSNPN, CDR2 SVGIG (reference sequence). The CDR3 has 16 amino acids. CDR3 DNA: TGTGCCTGGAGTCCAACAGGGTACAGTTTTAATCAGCCCCAGCATTTT. Its protein product is CAWSPTGYSFNQPQHF. The full variable domain, in which reference TRBV30 and TRBJ1-5 provide the parts outside the CDR3, is SQTIHQWPATLVQPVGSPLSLECTVEGTSNPNLYWYRQAAGRGLQLLFYSVGIGQISSEVPQNLSASRPQDRQFILSSKKLLLSDSGFYLCAWSPTGYSFNQPQHFGDGTRLSIL.

This clone has just a few counts. The chain joins TRBV9 to TRBJ2-7; D remains unclear. The CDR3 consists of 16 residues. V lost 1 base, J lost 0 bases, and 14 bases lay in between. In germline, CDR1 is SGDLS, CDR2 YYNGEE. CDR3 residues: CASSVPNPKSSYEQYV. CDR3 DNA sequence: TGTGCCAGCAGCGTACCGAATCCCAAGAGCTCCTACGAGCAGTACGTC.

The chain uses TRBV30 and TRBJ1-2, with D possibly matching TRBD1 (6 bases). The V end was cut by 1 base, the J end by 2 bases, with 11 bases between. This CDR3 has 14 residues. The germline CDR1 and CDR2 sequences are GTSNPN and SVGIG (reference sequence). The CDR3 region is CAWSGTGSNYGYTF. The DNA for the CDR3 is TGTGCCTGGAGTGGAACAGGGTCCAACTATGGCTACACCTTC. Full variable domain (missing parts from reference TRBV30 and TRBJ1-2): SQTIHQWPATLVQPVGSPLSLECTVEGTSNPNLYWYRQAAGRGLQLLFYSVGIGQISSEVPQNLSASRPQDRQFILSSKKLLLSDSGFYLCAWSGTGSNYGYTFGSGTRLTVV.

The chain recombines TRBV10-1 with TRBJ1-4, with TRBD1 matching 9 bases. The trim removed 5 bases at V and 4 bases at J, leaving 5 bases unmatched. The CDR3 consists of 15 residues. The germline V gene encodes CDR1 WNHNN and CDR2 SYGVQD (reference sequence). CDR3 protein: CASSPGTGINEKLFF. The CDR3, as DNA: TGCGCCAGCAGTCCTGGGACAGGGATTAATGAAAAACTGTTTTTT.

The V gene is TRBV7-8, the J gene TRBJ1-3, with D maybe TRBD1 (5 bases). CDR3 size: 17 residues. Trimming left V 1 base short and J 1 base short, with 14 bases between. The germline V gene encodes CDR1 SGHVS and CDR2 FQNEAQ. For the CDR3, the DNA is TGTGCCAGCAGCTTAGTCGGGGGTGTTGGGTCTGGAAACACCATATATTTT. Translated: CASSLVGGVGSGNTIYF.

J is TRBJ1-6 and V is TRBV6-4; D remains ambiguous. Trimming shortened V by 4 bases and J by 1 base, and 8 bases separated the two germline ends. The CDR3 extends over 15 amino acids. Germline V gene data show CDR1 as MRHNA and CDR2 as SNTAGT. The CDR3 DNA is TGTGCCAGCAGTGTTGAGGGTTCCTATAATTCACCCCTCCACTTT. This sequence encodes CASSVEGSYNSPLHF.

J is TRBJ1-1 and V is TRBV2; 7 bases agree with TRBD1. The trim removed 7 bases at V and 3 bases at J, leaving 2 bases unmatched. This CDR3 is built from 12 residues. The V gene's germline CDR1 is SNHLY and CDR2 FYNNEI. Here the CDR3 reads CASNQGDTEAFF. CDR3 nucleotide sequence: TGTGCCAGCAATCAGGGGGACACTGAAGCTTTCTTT.

The V and J genes are TRBV11-2 and TRBJ2-5; no definite D call. The CDR3 has 14 amino acids. The V and J ends lost 3 bases and 0 bases respectively, with 8 bases between them. The germline CDR1 and CDR2 sequences are SGHAT and FQNNGV. In DNA, the CDR3 is TGTGCCAGCAGCTTGTACAGCCACCAAGAGACCCAGTACTTC. Translated, it gives CASSLYSHQETQYF.

The chain carries TRBV2 and TRBJ2-5, with D hard to call. V gave up 1 base and J gave up 5 bases, with 8 bases separating them. Germline-derived CDR1 and CDR2 are SNHLY and FYNNEI. The CDR3 has 13 residues. The chain's CDR3 is CASSEVRWETQYF. CDR3 DNA sequence: TGTGCCAGCAGTGAAGTCAGGTGGGAGACCCAGTACTTC.

This clone was seen more than once but under ten times. The V call is TRBV12-5, the J call TRBJ1-4; 9 bases fit TRBD1. The CDR3 runs to 15 residues. The ends lost 7 bases at V and 8 bases at J; junction bases unmatched: 11. CDR1 is LGHNT and CDR2 is FRNRAP in the germline V gene. CDR3 in DNA: TGTGCTAGTGCTCTAGGACAGGGGAAAAGGGAAAAACTGTTTTTT. As protein: CASALGQGKREKLFF. Drawing the rest from reference TRBV12-5 and TRBJ1-4, the complete variable domain is DARVTQTPRHKVTEMGQEVTMRCQPILGHNTVFWYRQTMMQGLELLAYFRNRAPLDDSGMPKDRFSAEMPDATLATLKIQPSEPRDSAVYFCASALGQGKREKLFFGSGTQLSVL.

The CDR3 region has the DNA TGTGCCAGCAGCTTCGGACAGGGGGCCGGGGAGCTGTTTTTT. Residues: CASSFGQGAGELFF. This chain uses TRBV11-2 with TRBJ2-2, with TRBD1 matching over 10 bases. This CDR3 has 14 amino acids. V lost 3 bases to trimming and J lost 6 bases; unmatched junction nucleotides: 1. Germline-derived CDR1 and CDR2 are SGHAT and FQNNGV.

V and J are TRBV7-8 and TRBJ2-7; D perhaps matches TRBD2 (5 bases). In germline, CDR1 is SGHVS, CDR2 FQNEAQ. The CDR3 length is 14 residues. Trimming cost V 4 bases and J 2 bases, with 12 bases left between them. The CDR3 loop reads CASSSPGFAYEQYF. As DNA, the CDR3 is TGTGCCAGCAGCTCTCCGGGATTCGCCTACGAGCAGTACTTC.

J is TRBJ2-3 and V is TRBV7-9, with a weak D call TRBD1 (6 bases). The CDR3 extends over 16 amino acids. Trimming pared 1 base from V and 1 base from J, leaving 12 bases between. The V gene's germline CDR1 is SEHNR and CDR2 FQNEAQ (reference sequence). CDR3 coding DNA: TGTGCCAGCAGCTTAGGAGGGGGTAGGGGCACAGATACGCAGTATTTT. Translating it yields CASSLGGGRGTDTQYF.

J is TRBJ2-7 and V is TRBV27, with 8 bases fitting TRBD2. CDR1 and CDR2 (germline): MNHEY, SMNVEV (reference sequence). The CDR3 is 15 residues long. V shed 3 bases, J shed 4 bases, and the junction held 8 bases outside the gene matches. CDR3 DNA sequence: TGTGCCAGCAGTTTTGTCGGGACTAGGGGGTACGAGCAGTACTTC. Translated: CASSFVGTRGYEQYF.

The chain couples TRBV27 to TRBJ1-5, with TRBD1 identical over 10 bases. With 2 bases clipped from V and 3 bases from J, the junction kept 4 bases outside the gene matches. The CDR3 has 16 residues. Germline CDR1 and CDR2: MNHEY and SMNVEV (reference sequence). The CDR3 reads CASSLGQGGNNQPQHF. The DNA for the CDR3 is TGTGCCAGCAGTTTAGGACAGGGGGGCAACAATCAGCCCCAGCATTTT.

The chain carries TRBV7-9 and TRBJ2-3, with TRBD1 as a possible D gene (5 bases). V gave up 1 base and J gave up 1 base, with 9 bases separating them. The CDR3 covers 15 residues. Germline V gene lookup returns CDR1 SEHNR and CDR2 FQNEAQ (reference sequence). The CDR3 region is CASSLVSTGTDTQYF. DNA of the CDR3: TGTGCCAGCAGCTTAGTGTCGACAGGCACAGATACGCAGTATTTT.

The chain combines TRBV6-1 with TRBJ1-1, with a possible D match to TRBD1 (6 bases). Trimming left V 3 bases short and J 3 bases short, with 17 bases between. The CDR3 totals 16 residues. Germline V gene data show CDR1 as MNHNS and CDR2 as SASEGT. The CDR3 DNA reads as TGTGCCAGCAGTGACTTCTGGACAGTCAATGACACTGAAGCTTTCTTT. Protein product: CASSDFWTVNDTEAFF.

The V gene is TRBV18, the J gene TRBJ2-5, with a tentative D call TRBD2 (6 bases). V was shortened by 4 bases and J by 2 bases, with 8 bases between the two germline ends. Germline V gives CDR1 KGHSH, CDR2 LQKENI. CDR3 size: 13 residues. CDR3: CASSLSGQETQYF. The CDR3 DNA reads TGTGCCAGCTCACTAAGCGGGCAAGAGACCCAGTACTTC.

This clone was seen at least ten times. Other DNA sequences in this specimen translate into the identical CDR3. This chain joins TRBV6-1 and TRBJ2-5; 12 positions agree with TRBD2. CDR1 and CDR2 (germline): MNHNS, SASEGT. With 2 bases clipped from V and 4 bases from J, the junction kept 2 bases outside the gene matches. The CDR3 totals 15 residues. The CDR3 region is CASSELAGGPETQYF. The CDR3 nucleotides are TGTGCCAGCAGTGAACTAGCGGGGGGGCCAGAGACCCAGTACTTC.

Of note for this clone: The junction does not match germline at one end; this may be a read error. The rearrangement links TRBV18 to TRBJ2-7; 8 nucleotides match TRBD1. Looked up from germline, CDR1 is KGHSH and CDR2 is LQKENI. The CDR3 has 17 residues. The CDR3 DNA sequence: TGTGCCAGCTCACCTCCGCGGGGAGGACAGGGCTCCTCCGAGCAGTACTTC. Its protein product is CASSPPRGGQGSSEQYF.

This chain uses TRBV20-1 with TRBJ2-7; D remains ambiguous. Germline V lookup: CDR1 DFQATT, CDR2 SNEGSKA (reference sequence). The CDR3 has 11 amino acids. The V end lost 3 bases, the J end lost 1 base, and 4 bases lay between the germline ends. The CDR3 protein is CSASMSYEQYV. DNA for the CDR3: TGCAGTGCTAGCATGTCCTACGAGCAGTACGTC.

The V and J genes are TRBV5-1 and TRBJ2-5; 10 nucleotides agree with TRBD1. The CDR3 consists of 15 residues. Unmatched junction bases numbered 7, after V lost 5 bases and J lost 3 bases. Germline CDR1 is SGHRS and CDR2 is YFSETQ. The CDR3 spells CASRLTGGGEETQYF. In nucleotides, the CDR3 is TGCGCCAGCAGACTGACAGGGGGCGGAGAAGAGACCCAGTACTTC.

As concerns this clone: The sample carries other DNA sequences with the same CDR3. DNA for the CDR3: TGTGCCAGCAGCCAAGTTCTGAATGAAAAACTGTTTTTT. It translates to CASSQVLNEKLFF. The V gene is TRBV3-1 (or the pseudogene TRBV3-2), the J gene TRBJ1-4; D gene ambiguous. The CDR3 has 13 residues. Germline CDR1 LGHDT, CDR2 YNNKEL (reference sequence). V lost 1 base, J lost 5 bases, and 5 bases lay in between.

J is TRBJ2-1 and V is TRBV10-1; the match to TRBD2 covers 9 bases. Germline values: CDR1 WNHNN, CDR2 SYGVQD (reference sequence). The CDR3 is 15 residues long. The J segment lost 5 bases and the V segment lost 0 bases, leaving 2 bases of the junction unmatched. The CDR3 loop reads CASSESLAGDNEQFF. CDR3 nucleotides: TGCGCCAGCAGTGAGTCATTAGCGGGAGACAATGAGCAGTTCTTC.

The sample holds a few counts of this clone. V and J are TRBV9 and TRBJ2-1; 11 bases match TRBD1. The germline V gene has CDR1 SGDLS and CDR2 YYNGEE. The CDR3 is 15 residues long. The J segment lost 6 bases and the V segment lost 3 bases, leaving 5 bases of the junction unmatched. In DNA, the CDR3 is TGTGCCAGCAGCGCGGGACAGGGGGGGATCAATGAGCAGTTCTTC. The encoded protein is CASSAGQGGINEQFF.

The rearrangement links TRBV9 to TRBJ1-2; D perhaps matches TRBD1 (6 bases). CDR1 is SGDLS and CDR2 is YYNGEE in the germline V gene. The CDR3 runs to 15 residues. V was cut by 4 bases and J by 8 bases, with 21 bases left in between. CDR3 nucleotide sequence: TGTGCCAGCAGCTCCGCGTTACCGGGACAATCGGGCTACACCTTC. Residues: CASSSALPGQSGYTF.

The chain carries TRBV28 and TRBJ1-5; D is possibly TRBD1 (6 bases). V was cut by 3 bases and J by 1 base, with 7 bases left in between. The CDR3 totals 14 residues. Germline CDR1 and CDR2: MDHEN and SYDVKM. The CDR3 DNA follows: TGTGCCAGCAGTTTGGACAGAAGCAATCAGCCCCAGCATTTT. Translating gives CASSLDRSNQPQHF.